This paragraph reports one T cell receptor beta chain. What it binds is not known. The sample originates from a study of OX40 agonist ivuxolimab in advanced cancers. Across the study: Dose-escalation subjects each had hepatocellular carcinoma, melanoma, renal cell or head and neck cancer. Study-wide results and limits: Expanded peripheral T cells had an undetermined antigen specificity.

Method: immunoSEQ multiplex PCR; TCRdb's copy keeps in-frame clones and lacks some. Seen here are about 99,000 clones, roughly 94% observed once, and the top ten hold around 0.17%. CDR3 length: 13 amino acids. Trimming stripped 2 bases from V and 1 base from J, with 8 bases between. Germline assignment: CDR1 SQVTM and CDR2 ANQGSEA. The specimen comprised CD4+ or CD8+ T cells sorted from blood, sampled in a trial of the OX40 agonist ivuxolimab. This TCR derives from an adult with an advanced solid tumor such as melanoma, head and neck, liver or kidney cancer. This chain uses TRBV29-1 with TRBJ2-5; tentative D call: TRBD1 (6 bases). The CDR3 protein is CSVERTAQETQYF. The CDR3 nucleotides read TGCAGCGTTGAAAGGACAGCCCAAGAGACCCAGTACTTC.